This T cell receptor beta chain was found in a study of STAT5B mutations in CD4+ large granular lymphocyte leukemia. Overall study: Healthy donors showed HLA-associated enrichment of the CDR3 'QG' motif.

Control samples were healthy donors' buffy coats. In the case of this clone: The antigen is undetermined.

Per germline, CDR1 MNHEY and CDR2 SMNVEV (reference sequence). J gave up 8 bases and V 1 base, and 9 bases lay outside the gene matches. The CDR3 runs 16 residues. Study-wide findings and caveats: Main leukemic clonotypes were patient-specific, but more than 20% appeared at low frequency elsewhere.

Methods used by the authors: A productive frequency of 2.59 x 10-5 was the lowest detectable. Sequenced by immunoSEQ multiplex PCR; TCRdb stores in-frame clones only, minus some. That table furnishes V, J and clone size, whereas the DNA furnished D and trimming. Here the sample spans 40,000 to 45,000 clones, roughly four fifths being singletons. The TCR was taken from a human donor in good health. V is TRBV27 and J is TRBJ2-1; 9 bases match TRBD1. The sequencing input was CD4+ T cells from blood buffy coats. This chain's CDR3 is CASSLFFGTGLYEQFF. The CDR3 bases are TGTGCCAGCAGTTTATTTTTCGGGACAGGGCTCTATGAGCAGTTCTTC.